This T cell receptor beta chain was sequenced in a study of early T cells in non-severe SARS-CoV-2 infection. The study, taken as a whole, reports: Matching with VDJdb favored anti-spike CD8 responses (missing private and CD4 specificities).

Trimming removed 6 bases from V and 8 bases from J, with 17 bases in between. This CDR3 region has 14 residues. Researchers attached unique molecular identifiers to individual cDNA molecules. TCRdb processed the 5' RACE reads anew with MiXCR; each CDR3 protein has one entry. Among some 57,000 distinct CDR3 sequences listed, 10% were seen once. At least ten counts were recorded for this clonotype. Its specificity is unknown. The gene calls are TRBV12-3 or TRBV12-4 and TRBJ2-1; either TRBD1 or TRBD2 may fit D (5 bases each). This TCR was recovered from an adult who was a healthcare worker with PCR-confirmed SARS-CoV-2 infection or an uninfected control (not recorded which). Specimen: whole blood. The CDR3 protein is CASSSGTEAYEQFF. For the CDR3, the DNA is TGTGCCAGCAGCTCCGGGACCGAGGCCTATGAGCAGTTCTTC.